The 24 T cell receptor beta chains below were found in one sample sequenced in a study of beta chain features in type 1 diabetes. General study findings and limits: Shorter TCRB CDR3s, moderately but significantly so, marked every one of the four CD4+ subsets in Type 1 diabetes patients.

Antigen specificity for these receptors is unknown. The authors reverse transcribed all of the isolated RNA, so sequencing captured expressed TCRB transcripts. Measured with immunoSEQ multiplex PCR; TCRdb has only the in-frame clones, and not every one. Here the sample spans 280,000 or so clones, approximately 16% being singletons. The source material was naive CD4+ T cells from blood. All receptors derive from a young man with type 1 diabetes.

This clone came up a few times. The chain employs TRBV15 and TRBJ2-1; no clear D gene. The germline gives CDR1 LNHNV, CDR2 YYDKDF (reference sequence). The CDR3 sequence is 11 residues long. Trimming removed 3 bases from V and 9 bases from J, with 6 bases in between. The CDR3 sequence: CATSSFLEQFF. In DNA, the CDR3 is TGTGCCACCAGCAGCTTCCTTGAGCAGTTCTTC.

The chain combines TRBV30 with TRBJ1-1; D is ambiguous. Germline values: CDR1 GTSNPN, CDR2 SVGIG (reference sequence). The CDR3 is 10 residues long. Trimming removed 7 bases from V and 5 bases from J, with 8 bases in between. The CDR3 nucleotides read TGTGCCTCGGCGCGGACTGAAGCTTTCTTT. Translated: CASARTEAFF.

This sequence joins TRBV14 and TRBJ1-2; 7 positions match TRBD1. Per germline, CDR1 SGHDN and CDR2 FVKESK. The ends lost 2 bases at V and 4 bases at J; junction bases unmatched: 4. This CDR3 has 14 residues. Here the CDR3 DNA reads TGTGCCAGCAGCCAAATGACAGGGACCTATGGCTACACCTTC. Translated: CASSQMTGTYGYTF.

J is TRBJ1-2 and V is TRBV19; possibly TRBD1 for D (6 bases). The CDR3 length is 12 residues. Looked up from germline, CDR1 is LNHDA and CDR2 is SQIVND (reference sequence). The ends were cut back, 8 bases at V and 4 bases at J, with 11 bases in the middle. CDR3 amino acids: CASQGLSYGYTF. CDR3 sequence (DNA): TGTGCCAGTCAGGGGCTGAGCTATGGCTACACCTTC.

The table lists this clone with a few counts. The chain combines TRBV19 with TRBJ2-2, with TRBD2 as a possible D gene (6 bases). The ends were cut back, 2 bases at V and 1 base at J, with 8 bases in the middle. Germline CDR1 reads LNHDA; CDR2 reads SQIVND (reference sequence). This CDR3 region has 15 residues. The CDR3 DNA sequence: TGTGCCAGTAGTATATTCGGGGGGAACACCGGGGAGCTGTTTTTT. Encoded protein: CASSIFGGNTGELFF.

The chain uses TRBV10-2 and TRBJ1-1; 7 positions agree with TRBD1. The junction had 1 base not matched to a gene; V was cut back by 6 bases and J by 0 bases. Germline CDR1 is WSHSY and CDR2 is SAAADI. This CDR3 comprises 13 residues. This CDR3 reads CASRGQVNTEAFF. The CDR3 nucleotides are TGCGCCAGCAGAGGACAGGTGAACACTGAAGCTTTCTTT.

J is TRBJ1-2 and V is TRBV2; 9 bases fit TRBD1. Losses at the gene ends were 6 bases for V and 8 bases for J; bases not matched to a gene: 13. Germline CDR1 SNHLY, CDR2 FYNNEI. The CDR3 extends over 15 amino acids. CDR3 sequence: CASRTGTGISHGYTF. DNA of the CDR3: TGTGCCAGCAGGACCGGGACAGGGATCTCCCACGGCTACACCTTC.

The chain is built from TRBV5-1 and TRBJ2-5, with D maybe TRBD2 (5 bases). This CDR3 region has 13 residues. V lost 0 bases to trimming and J lost 5 bases, with 8 bases between them. CDR1 and CDR2 (germline): SGHRS, YFSETQ. CDR3 coding DNA: TGCGCCAGCAGCTTGGCGGCGGGTGAGACCCAGTACTTC. As protein: CASSLAAGETQYF.

Points on this clone: This same CDR3 is encoded by further DNA sequences in the sample. The chain is built from TRBV29-1 and TRBJ2-4; the D is unclear. V lost 4 bases to trimming and J lost 1 base, with 8 bases between them. The CDR3 consists of 13 residues. The germline CDR1 and CDR2 sequences are SQVTM and ANQGSEA. The CDR3 DNA reads TGCAGCGTTGGGCCGCTGGCCAAAAACATTCAGTACTTC. Protein sequence: CSVGPLAKNIQYF.

J is TRBJ2-7 and V is TRBV4-1; D remains unclear. Trimming pared 3 bases from V and 4 bases from J, leaving 13 bases between. Germline CDR1 is MGHRA and CDR2 is YSYEKL. The CDR3 is 14 amino acids. The CDR3 DNA reads as TGCGCCAGCAGCCATCGTACGGCCGGGTACGAGCAGTACTTC. Translated: CASSHRTAGYEQYF.

The sample holds a few counts of this clone. CDR3 DNA sequence: TGTGCCAGCAGCGCAGGGGGAAAACAAGAGACCCAGTACTTC. Its protein product is CASSAGGKQETQYF. This chain connects TRBV7-9 to TRBJ2-5; 7 positions match TRBD1. The V gene's germline CDR1 is SEHNR and CDR2 FQNEAQ (reference sequence). With 5 bases clipped from V and 2 bases from J, the junction kept 5 bases outside the gene matches. This CDR3 has 14 residues.

The chain is built from TRBV6-6 and TRBJ2-5; TRBD1 matches 9 bases. With the DNA end fitting TRBJ2-7 better, the J assignment may be wrong. Germline V gene data show CDR1 as MNHNY and CDR2 as SVGAGI (reference sequence). The CDR3 spans 14 residues. The CDR3 sequence: CASSSGTGSYEQYF. DNA for the CDR3: TGTGCCAGCAGTTCCGGGACAGGGTCCTACGAGCAGTACTTC.

This clone appeared a few times. The chain combines TRBV7-2 with TRBJ2-1, with D possibly being TRBD2 (6 bases). CDR3 length: 15 residues. The germline gives CDR1 SGHTA, CDR2 FQGNSA. V was clipped by 4 bases and J by 0 bases, with 10 bases between them. CDR3 in amino acids: CASSSPGSSYNEQFF. The CDR3 DNA is TGTGCCAGCAGCTCTCCCGGGAGCTCCTACAATGAGCAGTTCTTC.

The chain uses TRBV28 and TRBJ2-7; 9 nucleotides line up with TRBD1. Germline V gene lookup returns CDR1 MDHEN and CDR2 SYDVKM. CDR3 length: 15 residues. Losses at the gene ends were 6 bases for V and 6 bases for J; bases not matched to a gene: 12. The CDR3 coding sequence is TGTGCCAGCAGCCATACCGGGACAGGGTGGGCCGAGCAGTACTTC. Translation: CASSHTGTGWAEQYF.

J is TRBJ1-1 and V is TRBV5-1, with unresolved D. This CDR3 has 13 amino acids. From germline, CDR1 is SGHRS and CDR2 YFSETQ. The V end lost 2 bases, the J end lost 6 bases, and 11 bases lay between the germline ends. This chain's CDR3 is CASSLERRSEAFF. CDR3 DNA: TGCGCCAGCAGCTTAGAACGGAGATCTGAAGCTTTCTTT. Drawing the rest from reference TRBV5-1 and TRBJ1-1, the complete variable domain is KAGVTQTPRYLIKTRGQQVTLSCSPISGHRSVSWYQQTPGQGLQFLFEYFSETQRNKGNFPGRFSGRQFSNSRSEMNVSTLELGDSALYLCASSLERRSEAFFGQGTRLTVV.

This clone appeared a few times. This chain's CDR3 is CASSYGGLRTGELFF. The CDR3 nucleotides read TGTGCCAGCAGTTACGGAGGGCTGAGGACCGGGGAGCTGTTTTTT. The V gene is TRBV6-5, the J gene TRBJ2-2, with D perhaps TRBD2 (6 bases). This CDR3 is built from 15 residues. V was cut by 2 bases and J by 5 bases, with 12 bases left in between. Germline-derived CDR1 and CDR2 are MNHEY and SVGAGI.

V is TRBV30 and J is TRBJ1-1, with D possibly matching TRBD1 (5 bases). The V gene lost 2 bases and the J gene lost 7 bases, with 14 bases spanning the gap. CDR1 is GTSNPN, CDR2 SVGIG, per germline (reference sequence). This CDR3 has 13 amino acids. This CDR3 is CAWSNQGDGEAFF. DNA of the CDR3: TGTGCCTGGAGTAATCAGGGCGACGGTGAAGCTTTCTTT.

The V call is TRBV5-1, the J call TRBJ2-1, with TRBD1 matching 8 bases. The CDR3 is made up of 15 amino acids. Germline V gives CDR1 SGHRS, CDR2 YFSETQ. V shed 6 bases, J shed 9 bases, and the junction held 14 bases outside the gene matches. CDR3 loop: CASTTGQVKSGEQFF. Here the CDR3 DNA reads TGCGCCAGCACCACGGGACAGGTAAAAAGTGGTGAGCAGTTCTTC. Complete variable domain (other parts from reference TRBV5-1 and TRBJ2-1): KAGVTQTPRYLIKTRGQQVTLSCSPISGHRSVSWYQQTPGQGLQFLFEYFSETQRNKGNFPGRFSGRQFSNSRSEMNVSTLELGDSALYLCASTTGQVKSGEQFFGPGTRLTVL.

In its sample, this clone was seen a few times. This chain joins TRBV6-5 and TRBJ2-1; 9 nucleotides match TRBD2. CDR3 length equals 13 residues. With 6 bases clipped from V and 6 bases from J, the junction kept 3 bases outside the gene matches. CDR1 is MNHEY and CDR2 is SVGAGI in the germline V gene. CDR3 sequence (DNA): TGTGCCAGCAGCCAGCGGGGGGCCAATGAGCAGTTCTTC. Translating gives CASSQRGANEQFF.

This CDR3 reads CASSQIGRGSGRLNQETQYF. CDR3 sequence (DNA): TGTGCCAGCAGCCAGATAGGTCGGGGTAGCGGGAGGCTAAACCAAGAGACCCAGTACTTC. V and J are TRBV4-2 and TRBJ2-5, with 10 bases lining up with TRBD2. The CDR3 loop spans 20 amino acids. Germline CDR1 and CDR2: LGHNA and YNFKEQ. With 3 bases clipped from V and 0 bases from J, the junction kept 16 bases outside the gene matches.

This clone was picked up a small number of times. The rearrangement joins TRBV2 to TRBJ2-7; 14 bases align to TRBD2. CDR3 length: 18 amino acids. Losses at the gene ends were 6 bases for V and 0 bases for J; bases not matched to a gene: 10. The germline CDR1 and CDR2 sequences are SNHLY and FYNNEI. The CDR3 reads CASRIHGTSGRDSYEQYF. Here the CDR3 DNA reads TGTGCCAGCAGAATCCACGGGACTAGCGGGAGAGACTCCTACGAGCAGTACTTC. Drawing the rest from reference TRBV2 and TRBJ2-7, the complete variable domain is EPEVTQTPSHQVTQMGQEVILRCVPISNHLYFYWYRQILGQKVEFLVSFYNNEISEKSEIFDDQFSVERPDGSNFTLKIRSTKLEDSAMYFCASRIHGTSGRDSYEQYFGPGTRLTVT.

There are a few counts of this clone. The chain is built from TRBV11-2 and TRBJ2-7; D unresolved. CDR3 length: 15 amino acids. Deletions cut 0 bases from V and 2 bases from J, with 11 bases between. From germline, CDR1 is SGHAT and CDR2 FQNNGV. The CDR3 sequence: CASSLDLPPTYEQYF. DNA of the CDR3: TGTGCCAGCAGCTTAGATCTTCCACCTACCTACGAGCAGTACTTC.

Note on this clone: The same CDR3 can be traced to other DNA sequences in this sample. The chain uses TRBV28 and TRBJ1-1; 7 bases are a match to TRBD1. CDR1 is MDHEN, CDR2 SYDVKM, per germline. This CDR3 has 15 residues. V was pared by 4 bases and J by 2 bases, with 7 bases of the junction left unmatched. Here the CDR3 DNA reads TGTGCCAGCAGTTCTCCGGGACAGAAAAACACTGAAGCTTTCTTT. Translation: CASSSPGQKNTEAFF.

J is TRBJ1-5 and V is TRBV5-1; no definite D call. Deletions cut 5 bases from V and 4 bases from J, with 10 bases between. The CDR3 consists of 13 residues. CDR1 and CDR2 (germline): SGHRS, YFSETQ. The CDR3 region has the DNA TGCGCCAGCAGGCCCGAGCTTAATCAGCCCCAGCATTTT. This gives the protein CASRPELNQPQHF.